Described below is a single TCR beta chain sequence and its context. Its antigen is not identified. Single TCR cDNA molecules each had their own unique molecular identifier. TCRdb passed the 5' RACE reads through MiXCR, listing each CDR3 protein once. The data hold around 100,000 distinct CDR3 sequences, with about a tenth observed a single time. This sample is drawn from a study of spatial heterogeneity in lung cancer. Looking at the study overall: Sequenced follow-up PBMC samples came a median of about 26 months after resection, where available.

Between the trimmed V and J ends, which lost 8 bases and 5 bases, there was a span of 16 bases. The CDR3 has 14 amino acids. CDR1 is MNHEY and CDR2 is SVGAGI in the germline V gene. Overall study findings and caveats: Among blood samples, ubiquitous expanded tumor TCRs appeared more at resection than at follow-up.

Noted time point: blood at routine non-recurrence follow-up after resection. Without sorting, whole RNA was sequenced from tumor, nontumor lung or frozen PBMC. J is TRBJ1-3 and V is TRBV6-5; D possibly corresponds to TRBD1 (5 bases). The specimen was PBMCs, collected at follow-up. The TCR was taken from a female donor with early-stage non-small cell lung cancer. The CDR3 region is CASSSPGDRNTIYF. The CDR3 DNA reads TGTGCCAGCTCTTCTCCGGGGGATAGAAACACCATATATTTT.